This T cell receptor (beta chain) was retrieved from a study of shared clonotypes between healthy human individuals. Some clones are missing from TCRdb's copy, which holds only in-frame ones; the method was immunoSEQ multiplex PCR. The sample lists about 520,000 clones, around 73% occurring once. All of the donors resided in Nashville, Tennessee, and each was a Caucasian adult. The V gene lost 0 bases and the J gene lost 8 bases, with 10 bases spanning the gap. Germline CDR1 and CDR2: SGHRS and YFSETQ. The CDR3 covers 13 residues. The rearrangement joins TRBV5-1 to TRBJ2-3; D possibly matches TRBD1 or TRBD2 (5 bases each). The sequenced sample consisted of PBMCs. This clonotype was obtained from a woman between 40 and 55 years old in good health. Some clones in this sample may be carry-over from other donors' samples. This CDR3 reads CASSLAGTGTQYF. The DNA of the CDR3 is TGCGCCAGCAGCTTGGCCGGGACCGGTACGCAGTATTTT.